One sample yielded the 30 T cell receptor beta chains listed below, sequenced in a study of tumor-infiltrating lymphocytes in primary liver carcinoma. Total RNA amounting to roughly 450 ng was the source from which TCR beta cDNA was made with a constant-region primer. Libraries of TCR beta came from three nested multiplex PCR rounds with slightly modified ARM-PCR. Two initial PCR rounds of about 10 cycles each paired TRBV1-TRBV30 forward primers with a C-beta reverse primer. TCRdb itself ran the multiplex PCR reads through MiXCR, one entry per CDR3 protein. The data show some 190,000 distinct CDR3 sequences, 50% to 75% seen once. Unsorted whole blood yielded blood RNA, and germline DNA was extracted as well. Sequences were obtained from peripheral blood. Receptors originate from a man aged 35-49 years with primary liver carcinoma and hepatitis B virus infection.

As for this clonotype: Sequence at one end of the junction differs from germline and may be a read error. This chain connects TRBV11-2 to TRBJ2-7; D might be TRBD1 (5 bases). Germline V gene sequence: CDR1 SGHAT, CDR2 FQNNGV. This CDR3 is 15 amino acids long. The CDR3: CASSPRPGLGYGQYF. The CDR3 DNA reads TGTGCCAGCAGTCCCCGCCCAGGGCTAGGCTACGGGCAGTACTTC.

V gene TRBV29-1 combines with J gene TRBJ1-3; tentatively, D is TRBD1 (5 bases). Trimming cost V 3 bases and J 0 bases, with 12 bases left between them. This CDR3 has 15 residues. The germline gives CDR1 SQVTM, CDR2 ANQGSEA. DNA for the CDR3: TGCAGCGTTGATATTGGGGGTTACTCTGGAAACACCATATATTTT. Its protein is CSVDIGGYSGNTIYF. The whole variable domain, remainder taken from reference TRBV29-1 and TRBJ1-3, is SAVISQKPSRDICQRGTSLTIQCQVDSQVTMMFWYRQQPGQSLTLIATANQGSEATYESGFVIDKFPISRPNLTFSTLTVSNMSPEDSSIYLCSVDIGGYSGNTIYFGEGSWLTVV.

About this clonotype itself: A read error may account for a junction end that differs from germline. V usage is TRBV6-1 and J usage is TRBJ1-5; D gene ambiguous. CDR3 size: 15 residues. The V gene's germline CDR1 is MNHNS and CDR2 SASEGT. The CDR3, as DNA: TGTGCCAGCAGTGAAGCGCACGGATGGAATCAGCCCCAGGATTTT. This codes for CASSEAHGWNQPQDF.

The chain recombines TRBV14 with TRBJ2-3; 7 positions match TRBD1. The CDR3 runs 16 residues. Trimming removed 2 bases from V and 1 base from J; junction bases left unmatched: 6. CDR1 is SGHDN, CDR2 FVKESK, per germline. Here the CDR3 DNA reads TGTGCCAGCAGCCAAAAGACAGGGTGGGGCACAGATACGCAGTATTTT. Its translation: CASSQKTGWGTDTQYF.

Remarks on this clonotype: Germline and junction disagree at one end, which may indicate a read error. The rearrangement joins TRBV12-3 or TRBV12-4 to TRBJ2-3, with a possible D match to TRBD2 (6 bases). This CDR3 is 15 amino acids long. CDR3 coding DNA: TGTGTCAGCAGTTCGGGGGACCCATCTCTCTATACGCAGTATTTT. This gives the protein CVSSSGDPSLYTQYF.

This clonotype was seen a handful of times. A much bigger clone sits one base away, suggesting this may be a read error. J is TRBJ2-1 and V is TRBV29-1, with D hard to call. V was shortened by 5 bases and J by 6 bases, with 11 bases between the two germline ends. This CDR3 is 12 amino acids long. Per germline, CDR1 SQVTM and CDR2 ANQGSEA. DNA for the CDR3: TGCAGCGTTCACACAGTGGGCAATGAGCAGTTCTTC. This encodes CSVHTVGNEQFF.

Remarks on this clonotype: One junction end does not reproduce the germline sequence, and a read error may be involved. The chain is built from TRBV4-1 and TRBJ2-1, with 9 bases matching TRBD1. There are 15 residues in the CDR3. The germline V gene encodes CDR1 MGHRA and CDR2 YSYEKL. The CDR3: CASSATGGEGGGQLF. The CDR3 region has the DNA TGCGCCAGCAGCGCAACAGGGGGCGAGGGAGGCGGGCAGCTCTTC.

A word on this clonotype: One end of the junction varies from germline; a read error may be responsible. This chain links TRBV11-2 with TRBJ2-7; 12 bases are a match to TRBD2. The germline V gene has CDR1 SGHAT and CDR2 FQNNGV. This CDR3 spans 15 amino acids. CDR3: CGSRILAGGQNEQYF. In nucleotides, the CDR3 is TGTGGCAGCAGAATCCTAGCGGGAGGGCAGAACGAGCAGTACTTC.

This clonotype was recorded once. This CDR3 reads CASSLYGLVDEQFF. The CDR3 nucleotides are TGTGCCAGCAGCTTATATGGTCTAGTGGATGAGCAGTTCTTC. This sequence joins TRBV11-2 and TRBJ2-1, with D uncertain. Trimming cost V 2 bases and J 8 bases, with 13 bases left between them. CDR1 is SGHAT and CDR2 is FQNNGV in the germline V gene. The CDR3 length is 14 residues.

The chain combines TRBV11-2 with TRBJ2-7; D perhaps matches TRBD1 (6 bases). Looked up from germline, CDR1 is SGHAT and CDR2 is FQNNGV. This CDR3 region has 13 residues. V gave up 11 bases and J gave up 6 bases, with 20 bases separating them. In nucleotides, the CDR3 is TGTGCCCCTGAGGGGGAAGAGGCCCGCGAGCAGTACTTC. Protein sequence: CAPEGEEAREQYF.

The count of this clonotype is one. It may be a read error: a sequence one base away is much more abundant. The rearrangement uses TRBV11-2 and TRBJ2-1; 12 bases match TRBD2. The trim removed 0 bases at V and 10 bases at J, leaving 7 bases unmatched. The CDR3 consists of 16 residues. Germline V CDR1 and CDR2: SGHAT, FQNNGV. CDR3 nucleotide sequence: TGTGCCAGCAGCTTAGATCTGGCTAGCGGGAGGGAAGAGCAGTTCTTC. Translated: CASSLDLASGREEQFF.

V and J are TRBV6-1 and TRBJ1-1, with D possibly TRBD1 on 6 matching bases. V lost 11 bases to trimming and J lost 3 bases, with 13 bases between them. The CDR3 loop spans 12 amino acids. Germline lookup yields CDR1 MNHNS and CDR2 SASEGT. The DNA for the CDR3 is TGTGCCGTCGGGGGCCAGGACACTGAAGCTTTCTTT. Its translation is CAVGGQDTEAFF.

This clonotype has a single count. The chain couples TRBV14 to TRBJ2-2; D is uncertain. The ends were cut back, 0 bases at V and 2 bases at J, with 4 bases in the middle. There are 14 residues in the CDR3. The germline V gene encodes CDR1 SGHDN and CDR2 FVKESK. In DNA, the CDR3 is TGTGCCAGCAGCCAAGATCTAAACACCGGGGAGCTGTTTTTT. Its protein is CASSQDLNTGELFF.

This clonotype was found a few times. The chain uses TRBV10-3 and TRBJ2-3, with D hard to call. Trimming pared 10 bases from V and 0 bases from J, leaving 5 bases between. Germline V CDR1 and CDR2: ENHRY, SYGVKD. This CDR3 has 11 residues. The CDR3 coding sequence is TGTGCCACCGGCAGCACAGATACGCAGTATTTT. Translated: CATGSTDTQYF.

With regard to this clonotype: The junction differs from germline at one of its ends, possibly a read error. The gene calls are TRBV12-3 or TRBV12-4 and TRBJ1-5; D call uncertain. The CDR3 runs 13 residues. As DNA, the CDR3 is TGTGCCGGCAGTTTGGAACTTAATCAGCCCCAGCATTTT. Translating gives CAGSLELNQPQHF.

The genes are TRBV4-1 and TRBJ2-7; 10 nucleotides match TRBD1. The CDR3 consists of 16 residues. The germline V gene encodes CDR1 MGHRA and CDR2 YSYEKL. The V gene end was trimmed by 3 bases and the J gene end by 6 bases; junction bases not matched to a gene: 11. CDR3 amino acids: CASSHLSGQGTSEQYF. The CDR3 coding sequence is TGCGCCAGCAGCCACCTGTCGGGACAGGGGACATCCGAGCAGTACTTC.

This clonotype was counted once. The genes are TRBV6-1 and TRBJ2-3, with 7 bases that match TRBD2. The CDR3 is 17 amino acids. J was trimmed by 2 bases and V by 0 bases; bases with no gene match: 8. CDR1 MNHNS and CDR2 SASEGT come from the germline V gene. The CDR3: CASSEAGLSGTTDTQYF. CDR3 DNA: TGTGCCAGCAGTGAAGCAGGGCTGAGCGGGACCACAGATACGCAGTATTTT.

This clonotype came up many times. The chain joins TRBV4-1 to TRBJ2-7; the match to TRBD1 covers 8 bases. V lost 5 bases, J lost 2 bases, and 2 bases stayed unmatched. This CDR3 has 13 residues. Germline loops: CDR1 MGHRA, CDR2 YSYEKL. CDR3 protein: CASSKTGAYEQYF. In DNA form, the CDR3 reads TGCGCCAGCAGCAAGACAGGGGCCTACGAGCAGTACTTC.

This clonotype was seen once. The junction does not match germline at one end; this may be a read error. V and J are TRBV28 and TRBJ2-7; perhaps TRBD2 as D (5 bases). Germline V CDR1 and CDR2: MDHEN, SYDVKM. There are 15 residues in the CDR3. In nucleotides, the CDR3 is TGTGCCAGCAGTTTACCCGGGATCCCGGCCTCACGGCAGTACTTT. It encodes CASSLPGIPASRQYF.

Regarding this clonotype: Since a much larger clone is just one base distant, this may be a read error. CDR3 in amino acids: CASSSSSVLGNEQFF. As DNA, the CDR3 is TGTGCCAGCAGCTCCTCTAGCGTTTTGGGAAATGAGCAGTTCTTC. The chain recombines TRBV11-2 with TRBJ2-1, with a tentative D call TRBD2 (6 bases). The V and J ends lost 4 bases and 7 bases respectively, with 17 bases between them. Germline V gene lookup returns CDR1 SGHAT and CDR2 FQNNGV. The CDR3 is made up of 15 amino acids.

As to this clonotype: One junction end disagrees with the germline gene, perhaps due to a read error. The chain combines TRBV11-3 with TRBJ2-3, with 16 bases fitting TRBD2. This CDR3 is 16 amino acids long. CDR1 is SGHNT, CDR2 YENEEA, per germline. In nucleotides, the CDR3 is TGTGCCAACAGCTCGGGACTAGCGGGAGGGCCTGATACGCAGTATTTT. Protein sequence: CANSSGLAGGPDTQYF.

This clonotype was counted only a few times. The J gene is TRBJ1-2, the V gene TRBV29-1, with TRBD1 identical over 8 bases. The CDR3 covers 14 residues. The trim removed 8 bases at V and 1 base at J, leaving 9 bases unmatched. Germline V lookup: CDR1 SQVTM, CDR2 ANQGSEA. This CDR3 is CSTEGTGFNYGYTF. CDR3 nucleotide sequence: TGCAGCACCGAGGGGACAGGCTTTAACTATGGCTACACCTTC.

This clonotype was observed at least ten times. The rearrangement links TRBV11-2 to TRBJ2-2, with unresolved D. The germline gives CDR1 SGHAT, CDR2 FQNNGV. The CDR3 extends over 12 amino acids. The V end lost 4 bases, the J end lost 5 bases, and 5 bases lay between the germline ends. The CDR3 sequence is CASSSNTGELFF. CDR3 in DNA: TGTGCCAGCAGCTCCAATACCGGGGAGCTGTTTTTT.

This clonotype was seen ten or more times. The chain employs TRBV29-1 and TRBJ1-1; 8 bases are a match to TRBD1. The CDR3 has 14 amino acids. The V gene's germline CDR1 is SQVTM and CDR2 ANQGSEA. The V and J ends lost 3 bases and 5 bases, in that order; junction bases with no gene match: 8. CDR3 region: CSVDGTGGGTEAFF. As DNA, the CDR3 is TGCAGCGTTGACGGGACAGGCGGAGGAACTGAAGCTTTCTTT. Drawing the rest from reference TRBV29-1 and TRBJ1-1, the complete variable domain is SAVISQKPSRDICQRGTSLTIQCQVDSQVTMMFWYRQQPGQSLTLIATANQGSEATYESGFVIDKFPISRPNLTFSTLTVSNMSPEDSSIYLCSVDGTGGGTEAFFGQGTRLTVV.

J is TRBJ2-1 and V is TRBV29-1, with TRBD2 matching over 8 bases. CDR3 length: 17 residues. CDR1 and CDR2 from the germline V gene are SQVTM and ANQGSEA. With 0 bases clipped from V and 0 bases from J, the junction kept 7 bases outside the gene matches. Written as DNA, the CDR3 is TGCAGCGTTGAAGATATTGGTAGCGGGATCTCCTACAATGAGCAGTTCTTC. This translates into CSVEDIGSGISYNEQFF.

V and J are TRBV10-1 and TRBJ2-3; D remains unclear. With 4 bases removed from V and 4 bases from J, the gap between germline ends came to 6 bases. Germline V gene data show CDR1 as WNHNN and CDR2 as SYGVQD (reference sequence). This CDR3 contains 12 residues. Written as DNA, the CDR3 is TGCGCCAGCAGTGGGTGGCCAGATACGCAGTATTTT. Protein sequence: CASSGWPDTQYF.

The chain recombines TRBV11-1 with TRBJ2-3; unclear D gene. The CDR3 sequence is 12 residues long. Trimming pared 7 bases from V and 0 bases from J, leaving 5 bases between. Germline V gives CDR1 SGHAT, CDR2 FQDESV (reference sequence). CDR3 protein: CASNQSTDTQYF. CDR3 DNA sequence: TGTGCCAGCAACCAAAGCACAGATACGCAGTATTTT.

This clonotype was seen a few times. This chain links TRBV4-2 with TRBJ1-6, with unresolved D. V lost 0 bases and J 6 bases, leaving 6 bases between the germline ends. This CDR3 is built from 14 residues. Germline V gene sequence: CDR1 LGHNA, CDR2 YNFKEQ. CDR3 nucleotide sequence: TGTGCCAGCAGCCAAGAGCAGGCTAATTCACCCCTCCACTTT. Translating it yields CASSQEQANSPLHF.

V is TRBV14 and J is TRBJ2-7; no firm D call. The germline V and J ends were trimmed by 0 bases and 2 bases, with 11 bases remaining between them. Germline V lookup: CDR1 SGHDN, CDR2 FVKESK. This CDR3 is 15 amino acids long. DNA of the CDR3: TGTGCCAGCAGCCAAGAGCCAGTCAGTACCTACGAGCAGTACTTC. Translated, it gives CASSQEPVSTYEQYF.

This clonotype was detected only once. The V gene is TRBV28, the J gene TRBJ2-1; weak D call: TRBD2 (5 bases). Trimming left V 8 bases short and J 1 base short, with 15 bases between. CDR1 and CDR2 from the germline V gene are MDHEN and SYDVKM. The CDR3 covers 15 residues. The CDR3 nucleotides read TGTGCCAGCGCCCCCCAGCGGAGATCCTACAATGAGCAGTTCTTC. Its protein product is CASAPQRRSYNEQFF.